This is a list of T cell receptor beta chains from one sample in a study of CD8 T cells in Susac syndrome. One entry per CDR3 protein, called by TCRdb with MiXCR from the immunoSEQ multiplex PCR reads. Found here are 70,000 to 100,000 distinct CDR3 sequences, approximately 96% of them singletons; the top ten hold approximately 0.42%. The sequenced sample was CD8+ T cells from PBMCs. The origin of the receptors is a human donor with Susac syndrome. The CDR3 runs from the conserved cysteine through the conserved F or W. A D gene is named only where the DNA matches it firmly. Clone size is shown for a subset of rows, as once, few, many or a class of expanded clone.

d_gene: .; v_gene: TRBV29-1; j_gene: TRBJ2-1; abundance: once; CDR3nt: TGCAGCGTCGCTACTCTAGAAAGGAGATGGAATGAGCAGTTCTTC; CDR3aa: CSVATLERRWNEQFF
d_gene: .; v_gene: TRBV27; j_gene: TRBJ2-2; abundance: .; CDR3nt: TGTGCCAGCAGTTTCATGGGGGCCACCGGGGAGCTGTTTTTT; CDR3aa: CASSFMGATGELFF
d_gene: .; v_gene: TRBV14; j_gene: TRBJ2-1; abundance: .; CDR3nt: TGTGCCAGCAGCCACTTTCCTAGCGCCTACAATGAGCAGTTCTTC; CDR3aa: CASSHFPSAYNEQFF
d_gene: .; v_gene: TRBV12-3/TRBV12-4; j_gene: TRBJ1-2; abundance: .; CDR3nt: TGTGCCAGCAGTTTAGTGGTCACCCCAGGGAATGGCTACACCTTC; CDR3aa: CASSLVVTPGNGYTF
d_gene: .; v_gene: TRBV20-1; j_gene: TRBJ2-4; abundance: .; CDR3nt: TGCAGTGCTACCTTTTTGCTCCTGGGAAACATTCAGTACTTC; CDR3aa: CSATFLLLGNIQYF
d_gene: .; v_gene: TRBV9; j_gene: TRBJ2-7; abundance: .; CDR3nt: TGTGCCAGCAGCGTCGGACAGGAGCAGTACTTC; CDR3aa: CASSVGQEQYF
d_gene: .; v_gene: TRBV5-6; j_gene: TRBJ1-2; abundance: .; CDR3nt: TGTGCCAGCAGCTTGGGGGACTATGGCTACACCTTC; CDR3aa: CASSLGDYGYTF
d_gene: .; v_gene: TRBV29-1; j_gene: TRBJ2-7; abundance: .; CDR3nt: TGCAGCGTTGAGGGGGGGCGCGATACGAAGCAGTACTTC; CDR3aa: CSVEGGRDTKQYF
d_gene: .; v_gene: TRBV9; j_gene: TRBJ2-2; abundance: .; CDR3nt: TGTGCCAGCAGTTATTCGTTCGTAGGCACCGGGGAGCTGTTTTTT; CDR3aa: CASSYSFVGTGELFF
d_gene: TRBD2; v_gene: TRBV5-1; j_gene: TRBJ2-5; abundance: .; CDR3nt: TGCGCCAGCAGCCCCGACGGTACTAGCGGGGGCCAAGAGACCCAGTACTTC; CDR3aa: CASSPDGTSGGQETQYF
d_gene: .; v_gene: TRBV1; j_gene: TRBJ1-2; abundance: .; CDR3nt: TGCACCAGCAGTCGTTCAGGTTTGCGAAAGACCTATGGCTACACCTTC; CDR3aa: CTSSRSGLRKTYGYTF
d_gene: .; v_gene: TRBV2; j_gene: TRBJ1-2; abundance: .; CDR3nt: TGTGCCAGCAGTCAATACAGAGCTAACTATGGCTACACCTTC; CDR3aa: CASSQYRANYGYTF
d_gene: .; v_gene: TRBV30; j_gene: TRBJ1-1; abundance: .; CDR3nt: TGTGCCTGGAGTGTTGGGGGGACTGAAGCTTTCTTT; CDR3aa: CAWSVGGTEAFF
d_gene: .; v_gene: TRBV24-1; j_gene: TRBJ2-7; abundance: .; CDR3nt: TGTGCCACCAGTGATCCGAGAATAGCGGCCTACGAGCAGTACTTC; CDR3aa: CATSDPRIAAYEQYF
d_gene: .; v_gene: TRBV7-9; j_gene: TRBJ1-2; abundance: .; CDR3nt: TGTGCCAGCAGCTCCACCACGTCCATTGGCGGCTACACCTTC; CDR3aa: CASSSTTSIGGYTF
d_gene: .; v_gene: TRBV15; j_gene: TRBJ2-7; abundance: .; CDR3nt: TGTGCCACCAGCAGAGGGAACGAGCAGTACTTC; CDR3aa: CATSRGNEQYF
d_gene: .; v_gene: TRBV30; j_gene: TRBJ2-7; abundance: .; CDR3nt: TGTGCCTGGAGTGGCCAGGGTAGGTACGAGCAGTACTTC; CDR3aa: CAWSGQGRYEQYF
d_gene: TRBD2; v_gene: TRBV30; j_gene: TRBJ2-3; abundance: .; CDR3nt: TGTGCCTGCATTGGGACTAGCGGGAGTAGGGATACGCAGTATTTT; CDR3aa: CACIGTSGSRDTQYF
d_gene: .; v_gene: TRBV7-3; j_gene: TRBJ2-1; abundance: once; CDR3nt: TGTGCCAGCAGCTTCCCGTCGGGATTCTACAATGAGCAGTTCTTC; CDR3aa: CASSFPSGFYNEQFF
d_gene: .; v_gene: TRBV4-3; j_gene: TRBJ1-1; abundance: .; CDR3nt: TGCGCCAGCAGCCAAGCGAGGTTTTCCGGCACTGAAGTTTTCTTT; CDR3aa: CASSQARFSGTEVFF
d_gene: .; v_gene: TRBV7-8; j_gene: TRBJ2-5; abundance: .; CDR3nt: TGTGCCAGCAGCTCCCCTAGGGTCGAGGCCCTGCAAGAGACCCAGTACTTC; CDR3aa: CASSSPRVEALQETQYF
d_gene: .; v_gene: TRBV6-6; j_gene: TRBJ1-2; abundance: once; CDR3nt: TGTGCCAGCAGTACGGAGACAGTATTCTATGGCTACACCTTC; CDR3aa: CASSTETVFYGYTF
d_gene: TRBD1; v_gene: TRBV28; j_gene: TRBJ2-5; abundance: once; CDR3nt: TGTGCCAGCACCCCTGTCGACAGGGGATTGGAGACCCAGTACTTC; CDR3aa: CASTPVDRGLETQYF
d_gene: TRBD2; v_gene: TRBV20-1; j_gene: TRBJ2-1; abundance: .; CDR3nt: TGCAGTGCTCGTTATTCCTCTAGCGGGTCTAGACTCTACAATGAGCAGTTCTTC; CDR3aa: CSARYSSSGSRLYNEQFF
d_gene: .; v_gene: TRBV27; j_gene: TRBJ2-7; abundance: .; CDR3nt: TGTGCCAGCAGTTTAGGTCCAGCGGCCTACGAGCAGTACTTC; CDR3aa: CASSLGPAAYEQYF
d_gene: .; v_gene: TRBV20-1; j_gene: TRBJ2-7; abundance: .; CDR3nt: TGCACCGTATGGGACCACGCATCCTACGAGCAGTACTTC; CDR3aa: CTVWDHASYEQYF
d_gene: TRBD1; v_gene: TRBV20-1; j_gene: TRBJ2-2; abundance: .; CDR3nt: TGCAGTGCTAGCCCGACAGGGTTTGACGGGGAGCTGTTTTTT; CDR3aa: CSASPTGFDGELFF
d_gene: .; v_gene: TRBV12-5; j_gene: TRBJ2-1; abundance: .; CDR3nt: TGTGCTAGTGGGGTCGGCTACAATGAGCAGTTCTTC; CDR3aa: CASGVGYNEQFF
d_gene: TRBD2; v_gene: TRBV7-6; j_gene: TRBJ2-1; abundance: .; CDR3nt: TGTGCCAGCAGCCATACTAGCGCGGGTCCCTACAATGAGCAGTTCTTC; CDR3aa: CASSHTSAGPYNEQFF
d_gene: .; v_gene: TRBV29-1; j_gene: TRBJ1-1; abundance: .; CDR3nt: TGCAGCACTCATAGTGGGACTACGAACACTGAAGCTTTCTTT; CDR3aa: CSTHSGTTNTEAFF
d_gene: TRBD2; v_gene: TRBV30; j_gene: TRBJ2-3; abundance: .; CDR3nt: TGTGCCGGTCCCATAGCGGGAGAAGGGGATACGCAGTATTTT; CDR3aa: CAGPIAGEGDTQYF
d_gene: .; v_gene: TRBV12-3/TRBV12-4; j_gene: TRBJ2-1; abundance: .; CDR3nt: TGTGCCAGCAGTTTAGCGAGCACCGACAATGAGCAGTTCTTC; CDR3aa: CASSLASTDNEQFF
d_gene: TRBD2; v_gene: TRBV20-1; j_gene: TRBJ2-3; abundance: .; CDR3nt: TGCAGTGCTAGACCGCCTACTAGCGGGAAAGATACGCAGTATTTT; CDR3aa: CSARPPTSGKDTQYF
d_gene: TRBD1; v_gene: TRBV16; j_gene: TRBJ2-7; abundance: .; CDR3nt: TGTGCCAGCAGCCTGAGGGGGCGAATCTCCTACGAGCAGTACTTC; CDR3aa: CASSLRGRISYEQYF
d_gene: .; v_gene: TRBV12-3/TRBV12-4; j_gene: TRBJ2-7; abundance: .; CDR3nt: TGTGCCAGCAGTTTATCCGGGCCCCCCTCCGAGCAGTACTTC; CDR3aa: CASSLSGPPSEQYF
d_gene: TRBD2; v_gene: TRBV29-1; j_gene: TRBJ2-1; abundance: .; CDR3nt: TGCAGCGTTGCTGGCCTCCCGGGACTAGTCTTCAATGAGCAGTTCTTC; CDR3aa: CSVAGLPGLVFNEQFF
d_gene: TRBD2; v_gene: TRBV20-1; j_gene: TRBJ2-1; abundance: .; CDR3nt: TGCAGTGCTAGACCTAGCGGGATTTACAATGAGCAGTTCTTC; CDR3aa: CSARPSGIYNEQFF
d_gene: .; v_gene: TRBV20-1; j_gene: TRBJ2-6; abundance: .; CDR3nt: TGCGGGTCCGGAGAGTTCGAGACCGGGGCCAACGTCCTGACTTTC; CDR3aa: CGSGEFETGANVLTF
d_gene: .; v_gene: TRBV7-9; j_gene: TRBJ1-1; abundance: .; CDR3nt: TGTGCCAGCAGCCAAGACATTGGGGCTGAAGCTTTCTTT; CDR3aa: CASSQDIGAEAFF
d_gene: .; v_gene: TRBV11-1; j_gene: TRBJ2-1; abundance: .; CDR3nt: TGTGCCAGCAGCTTTCGGGCTGAGCAGTTCTTC; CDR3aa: CASSFRAEQFF
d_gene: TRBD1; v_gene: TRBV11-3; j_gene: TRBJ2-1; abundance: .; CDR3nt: TGTGCCAGCAGCTCTACAGGGGGCATGTACAATGAGCAGTTCTTC; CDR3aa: CASSSTGGMYNEQFF
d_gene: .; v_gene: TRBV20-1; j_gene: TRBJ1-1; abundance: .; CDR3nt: TGCAGTGCTCGGGCCTCAAGATACACTGAAGCTTTCTTT; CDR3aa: CSARASRYTEAFF
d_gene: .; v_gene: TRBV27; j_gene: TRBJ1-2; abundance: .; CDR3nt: TGTGCCAGCGGCCGGGACGGAGAATACTACACCTTC; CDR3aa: CASGRDGEYYTF
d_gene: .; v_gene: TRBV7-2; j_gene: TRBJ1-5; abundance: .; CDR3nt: TGTGCCAGCAGCTTAGCTCGGGCAGCCTACAATCAGCCCCAGCATTTT; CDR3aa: CASSLARAAYNQPQHF
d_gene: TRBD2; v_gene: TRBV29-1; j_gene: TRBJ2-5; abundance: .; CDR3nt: TGCAGCGTTGAAGATGGACTAGCTAGGGAGACCCAGTACTTC; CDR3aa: CSVEDGLARETQYF
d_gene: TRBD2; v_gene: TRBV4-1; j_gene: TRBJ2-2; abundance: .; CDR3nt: TGCGCCAGCAGCCACCCTAGCGGGGGGAACACCGGGGAGCTGTTTTTT; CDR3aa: CASSHPSGGNTGELFF